This TCR beta chain is from a study of CD8+CD57+ T cells in acquired aplastic anemia. Genomic DNA provided the template from which TCR beta VDJ and CDR3 profiles were obtained. TCRdb called the reads again in MiXCR, with one record for every CDR3 protein. The sample has about 190,000 distinct CDR3 sequences; less than 70% are singletons. Germline V lookup: CDR1 SGHVS, CDR2 FNYEAQ. The CDR3 loop spans 16 amino acids. V trimming: 1 base; J trimming: 5 bases; junction bases outside the gene matches: 10. The sample comprised sorted CD4+, CD8+, or CD8+CD57+ T cells (not recorded which) from PBMCs. This clonotype originated in a human donor in good health, serving as a control. The chain combines TRBV7-6 with TRBJ2-5; 7 bases line up with TRBD1. The CDR3 nucleotides are TGTGCCAGCAGCTTAGGGGAGACAGGGATCGGGGAGACCCAGTACTTC. Its translation is CASSLGETGIGETQYF.